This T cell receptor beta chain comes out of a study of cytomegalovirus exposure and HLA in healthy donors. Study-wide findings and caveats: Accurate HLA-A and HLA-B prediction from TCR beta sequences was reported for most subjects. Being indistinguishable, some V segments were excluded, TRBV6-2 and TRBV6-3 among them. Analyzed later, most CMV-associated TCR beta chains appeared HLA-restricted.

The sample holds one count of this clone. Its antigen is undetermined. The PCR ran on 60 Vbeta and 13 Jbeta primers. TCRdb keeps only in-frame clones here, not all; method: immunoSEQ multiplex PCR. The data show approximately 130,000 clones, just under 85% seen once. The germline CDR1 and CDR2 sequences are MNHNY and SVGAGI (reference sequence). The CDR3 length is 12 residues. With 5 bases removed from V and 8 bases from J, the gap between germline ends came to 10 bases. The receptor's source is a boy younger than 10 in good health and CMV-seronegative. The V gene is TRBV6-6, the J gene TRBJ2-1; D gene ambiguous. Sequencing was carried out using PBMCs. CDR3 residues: CASSQTADEQFF. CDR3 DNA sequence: TGTGCCAGCAGTCAAACGGCGGATGAGCAGTTCTTC.